These 9 T cell receptor beta chains share one sample of origin, sequenced in a study of molecular identifiers for immune sequencing clone quantification. Via MiXCR, TCRdb re-called the PCR reads, giving one row per CDR3 protein. The profile shows about 640,000 distinct CDR3 sequences, 20% of them singletons. What was sequenced was naive CD8+ T cells from blood, with Jurkat cell RNA spiked in. As to subset: FACS-sorted CD8+CD4-CCR7+CD45RA+ naive T cells. The receptors stem from a human donor in good health. Some libraries in this study had Jurkat cell RNA spiked in.

The chain has TRBV11-2 and TRBJ2-5, with 8 bases fitting TRBD2. The CDR3 is 17 residues long. Germline-derived CDR1 and CDR2 are SGHAT and FQNNGV. V trimming: 1 base; J trimming: 5 bases; junction bases outside the gene matches: 12. The CDR3 DNA reads TGTGCCAGCAGCTTAGTGATTGGGGCGGGAGGTGTGGAGACCCAGTACTTC. Encoded protein: CASSLVIGAGGVETQYF.

This clonotype was observed many times. The rearrangement joins TRBV24-1 to TRBJ2-1; D is unclear. V lost 0 bases, J lost 9 bases, and 11 bases lay in between. This CDR3 comprises 14 residues. Germline lookup yields CDR1 KGHDR and CDR2 SFDVKD. Here the CDR3 reads CATSDLSNPSEQFF. For the CDR3, the DNA is TGTGCCACCAGTGATTTGTCTAATCCCAGTGAGCAGTTCTTC.

The chain is built from TRBV4-1 and TRBJ1-1; D may be TRBD1 (5 bases). Germline V gene lookup returns CDR1 MGHRA and CDR2 YSYEKL. V was clipped by 0 bases and J by 0 bases, with 11 bases between them. The CDR3 is 16 amino acids. The CDR3 reads CASSQDSGTLNTEAFF. The CDR3 DNA sequence: TGCGCCAGCAGCCAAGATTCTGGGACCTTGAACACTGAAGCTTTCTTT.

This clonotype was detected ten times or more. The chain carries TRBV7-9 and TRBJ2-5, with D perhaps matching TRBD1 or TRBD2 (6 bases each). The CDR3 sequence is 13 residues long. V lost 7 bases and J lost 5, with 14 bases in between. Germline V gene lookup returns CDR1 SEHNR and CDR2 FQNEAQ (reference sequence). CDR3 amino acids: CASTRPGAETQYF. In DNA, the CDR3 is TGTGCCAGCACCCGTCCGGGGGCTGAGACCCAGTACTTC.

This clonotype was detected many times. The chain couples TRBV2 to TRBJ1-2; D is uncertain. The CDR3 loop spans 13 amino acids. The V and J ends lost 3 bases and 5 bases respectively, with 10 bases between them. The germline CDR1 and CDR2 sequences are SNHLY and FYNNEI. The CDR3, as DNA: TGTGCCAGCAGTGATCGCTACAATTATGGCTACACCTTC. It is translated as CASSDRYNYGYTF.

This clonotype occurred many times. V gene TRBV20-1 combines with J gene TRBJ2-7; no clear D. Germline V gene data show CDR1 as DFQATT and CDR2 as SNEGSKA (reference sequence). This CDR3 comprises 13 residues. Between the trimmed V and J ends, which lost 1 base and 4 bases, there was a span of 11 bases. The CDR3 DNA reads as TGCAGTGCTAGAGGGGTCTCTCCATACGAGCAGTACTTC. It yields the protein CSARGVSPYEQYF.

This clonotype was seen repeatedly, ten times or more. The rearrangement uses TRBV4-3 and TRBJ2-5, with D hard to call. In germline, CDR1 is LGHNA, CDR2 YSLEER. The V end was cut by 0 bases, the J end by 1 base, with 6 bases between. The CDR3 extends over 14 amino acids. In DNA form, the CDR3 reads TGCGCCAGCAGCCAAGATGTAGCCCAAGAGACCCAGTACTTC. Its translation: CASSQDVAQETQYF.

This clonotype turned up a few times. V gene TRBV20-1 combines with J gene TRBJ2-2; D remains ambiguous. The germline V gene has CDR1 DFQATT and CDR2 SNEGSKA (reference sequence). Between the trimmed V and J ends, which lost 0 bases and 1 base, there was a span of 12 bases. This CDR3 is 16 amino acids long. The CDR3 region is CSARDQDHLNTGELFF. CDR3 coding DNA: TGCAGTGCTAGAGATCAGGACCACCTGAACACCGGGGAGCTGTTTTTT.

V usage is TRBV5-1 and J usage is TRBJ2-7; 14 nucleotides align to TRBD2. The CDR3 runs to 17 residues. Germline V lookup: CDR1 SGHRS, CDR2 YFSETQ. V lost 3 bases and J lost 4; bases outside the gene matches: 9. CDR3 protein: CASSSPGLAGAIYEQYF. CDR3 bases: TGCGCCAGCAGCTCGCCGGGACTAGCGGGAGCGATTTACGAGCAGTACTTC.